This section outlines one TCR beta chain sequence together with its context. The antigen remains unidentified. This entry is derived from a study of blood T cells in healthy people across ages. Study-wide results and caveats: Unsorted PBMCs prevented conclusive naive versus antigen-experienced comparison.

The CDR3 contains 14 residues. V shed 6 bases and J shed 0 bases, with 9 bases lying between them. The germline V gene has CDR1 SNHLY and CDR2 FYNNEI. Together with a sample-barcoded 5' primer, a J-beta primer mix was included in a second PCR lasting roughly 6 to 12 cycles. TCRdb fed the 5' RACE reads into MiXCR, producing one record per CDR3 protein. The sample has fewer than 900,000 distinct CDR3 sequences; approximately 39% are singletons. Extraction yielded at least 6 micrograms of total RNA per sample. The sample was blood. This sequence originates from a woman aged 55-69 years in good health. The V call is TRBV2, the J call TRBJ2-1, with D possibly TRBD2 on 5 matching bases. This CDR3 is CASRGVGSYNEQFF. The DNA of the CDR3 is TGTGCCAGCAGGGGAGTCGGCTCCTACAATGAGCAGTTCTTC.